The sequence of this TCR beta chain was determined in a study of blood T cells in healthy people across ages. The study, taken as a whole, reports: Naive CD4+ cells and diversity were both higher in long-lived donors than in aged donors. Correlation between TCR beta diversity and naive T cell percentage was strong.

This CDR3 spans 14 amino acids. V trimming: 0 bases; J trimming: 2 bases; junction bases outside the gene matches: 1. From germline, CDR1 is SGDLS and CDR2 YYNGEE. Donors each provided about 9.5 milliliters of peripheral blood. This clonotype has a handful of counts. Its specificity is not known. Using a J-beta primer mix together with a sample-barcoded 5' primer, a second PCR was run for roughly 6 to 12 cycles. CDR3-containing paired-end reads numbered at least 2.5 million in each sample. TCRdb re-called the 5' RACE reads with MiXCR, one entry per CDR3 protein. The top ten clones hold over 7% of a sample with 1.5 million to 2 million distinct CDR3 sequences, approximately 30% of them seen once.

This TCR was recovered from a woman in her thirties in good health. The genes are TRBV9 and TRBJ2-5; 7 positions match TRBD1. The material sequenced was blood. CDR3 sequence (DNA): TGTGCCAGCAGCGTAGGGGACAGACAAGAGACCCAGTACTTC. It specifies CASSVGDRQETQYF.